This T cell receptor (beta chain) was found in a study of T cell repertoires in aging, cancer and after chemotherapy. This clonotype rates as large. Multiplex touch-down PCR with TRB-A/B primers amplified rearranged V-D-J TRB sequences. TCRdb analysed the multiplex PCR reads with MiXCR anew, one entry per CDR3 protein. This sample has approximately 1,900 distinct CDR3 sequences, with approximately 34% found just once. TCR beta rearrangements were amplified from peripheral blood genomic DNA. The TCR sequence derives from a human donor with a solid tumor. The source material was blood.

CDR3 protein: CAWTVSGGLTDTQYF. The CDR3, as DNA: TGTGCCTGGACCGTGTCAGGGGGCCTCACAGATACGCAGTATTTT. The V call is TRBV30, the J call TRBJ2-3; 8 nucleotides line up with TRBD1. The CDR3 runs to 15 residues. Germline CDR1 and CDR2: GTSNPN and SVGIG (reference sequence). Trimming removed 4 bases from V and 2 bases from J; junction bases left unmatched: 8. Using reference TRBV30 and TRBJ2-3 for the parts outside the CDR3, the full variable domain is SQTIHQWPATLVQPVGSPLSLECTVEGTSNPNLYWYRQAAGRGLQLLFYSVGIGQISSEVPQNLSASRPQDRQFILSSKKLLLSDSGFYLCAWTVSGGLTDTQYFGPGTRLTVL.